A single sample is the source of the 11 T cell receptor beta chains below, sequenced in a study of beta chain features in type 1 diabetes. Expressed TCRB transcripts were sequenced, since all the RNA that had been isolated was reverse transcribed. The assay was immunoSEQ multiplex PCR, and TCRdb's table has in-frame clones only and misses some. The data show approximately 40,000 clones, roughly 50% seen once. Source material: stem cell memory CD4+ T cells from blood. Receptors originate from a young woman in good health.

This clone showed up just a few times. The CDR3 sequence is CAIRAGQNSNQPQHF. The CDR3 nucleotides are TGTGCCATCAGAGCGGGGCAAAATAGCAATCAGCCCCAGCATTTT. The chain links TRBV10-3 to TRBJ1-5, with D possibly being TRBD1 (5 bases). Germline V gene data show CDR1 as ENHRY and CDR2 as SYGVKD. The ends were cut back, 6 bases at V and 0 bases at J, with 12 bases in the middle. This CDR3 spans 15 amino acids.

The chain links TRBV2 to TRBJ2-7; D not resolved. The V end lost 7 bases, the J end lost 3 bases, and 13 bases lay between the germline ends. This CDR3 has 13 amino acids. The germline V gene has CDR1 SNHLY and CDR2 FYNNEI. The CDR3 DNA reads as TGTGCCAGCATGGCCGTACTACACTACGAGCAGTACTTC. Protein sequence: CASMAVLHYEQYF.

The chain uses TRBV9 and TRBJ2-1; TRBD2 agrees at 11 bases. The CDR3 loop spans 16 amino acids. V lost 3 bases, J lost 8 bases, and 10 bases stayed unmatched. Germline-derived CDR1 and CDR2 are SGDLS and YYNGEE. The CDR3 reads CASSATSGILSYEQFF. The CDR3 region has the DNA TGTGCCAGCAGCGCGACTAGCGGGATTCTCTCCTATGAGCAGTTCTTC.

This clone was seen more than once but under ten times. The rearrangement links TRBV11-1 to TRBJ2-7; D perhaps matches TRBD1 (6 bases). Germline V gene lookup returns CDR1 SGHAT and CDR2 FQDESV (reference sequence). The CDR3 sequence is 16 residues long. Trimming cost V 5 bases and J 1 base, with 18 bases left between them. The DNA for the CDR3 is TGTGCCAGCAGCGTCAGCGCTCCGACAGGATCCTACGAGCAGTACTTC. Translated: CASSVSAPTGSYEQYF.

Turning to this clone: Sequence at one end of the junction differs from germline and may be a read error. The V call is TRBV10-3, the J call TRBJ2-5; tentatively, D is TRBD2 (6 bases). CDR1 is ENHRY and CDR2 is SYGVKD in the germline V gene. This CDR3 contains 13 residues. CDR3 loop: CATSWGTQETQYF. CDR3 DNA: TGTGCCACCAGTTGGGGGACTCAAGAGACCCAGTACTTC.

This rearrangement joins TRBV11-2 to TRBJ2-5; 7 nucleotides agree with TRBD1. The length of the CDR3 is 16 residues. J was trimmed by 4 bases and V by 5 bases; bases with no gene match: 13. In germline, CDR1 is SGHAT, CDR2 FQNNGV. The CDR3: CASSPRQGSSGETQYF. The CDR3 DNA reads as TGTGCCAGCAGCCCCCGACAGGGTTCATCGGGAGAGACCCAGTACTTC.

The chain couples TRBV27 to TRBJ2-2; 10 bases align to TRBD1. J lost 4 bases, V lost 6 bases, and 2 bases had no gene match. The CDR3 is made up of 14 amino acids. CDR1 MNHEY and CDR2 SMNVEV come from the germline V gene (reference sequence). The DNA of the CDR3 is TGTGCCAGCAGGGGGACAGGGGTCACCGGGGAGCTGTTTTTT. It is translated as CASRGTGVTGELFF.

This sequence joins TRBV28 and TRBJ1-4; no clear D. The CDR3 has 15 residues. Germline CDR1 and CDR2: MDHEN and SYDVKM. The V and J ends lost 6 bases and 7 bases respectively, with 18 bases between them. The CDR3 here is CASSEGGLVGEKLFF. The CDR3 DNA follows: TGTGCCAGCAGCGAGGGCGGGCTGGTCGGTGAAAAACTGTTTTTT.

The genes are TRBV11-2 and TRBJ2-3; 8 nucleotides line up with TRBD2. Trimming removed 4 bases from V and 1 base from J; junction bases left unmatched: 7. CDR1 is SGHAT, CDR2 FQNNGV, per germline. The CDR3 has 16 residues. The CDR3 DNA is TGTGCCAGCAGCTCGAAGAGCGGGAGAGGCACAGATACGCAGTATTTT. Its protein product is CASSSKSGRGTDTQYF.

This clone appeared a few times. V is TRBV30 and J is TRBJ1-2, with D possibly TRBD1 on 6 matching bases. The CDR3 runs to 13 residues. The germline V gene has CDR1 GTSNPN and CDR2 SVGIG (reference sequence). Trimming shortened V by 0 bases and J by 6 bases, and 11 bases separated the two germline ends. The CDR3 coding sequence is TGTGCCTGGAGTGTACAGGGTGTAAATGGCTACACCTTC. This codes for CAWSVQGVNGYTF.

V gene TRBV28 combines with J gene TRBJ1-1; D may be TRBD1 (5 bases). CDR1 and CDR2 (germline): MDHEN, SYDVKM. Trimming stripped 6 bases from V and 4 bases from J, with 9 bases between. This CDR3 is 12 amino acids long. CDR3 coding DNA: TGTGCCAGCAGGGGGCGAAGCACTGAAGCTTTCTTT. Its protein product is CASRGRSTEAFF.